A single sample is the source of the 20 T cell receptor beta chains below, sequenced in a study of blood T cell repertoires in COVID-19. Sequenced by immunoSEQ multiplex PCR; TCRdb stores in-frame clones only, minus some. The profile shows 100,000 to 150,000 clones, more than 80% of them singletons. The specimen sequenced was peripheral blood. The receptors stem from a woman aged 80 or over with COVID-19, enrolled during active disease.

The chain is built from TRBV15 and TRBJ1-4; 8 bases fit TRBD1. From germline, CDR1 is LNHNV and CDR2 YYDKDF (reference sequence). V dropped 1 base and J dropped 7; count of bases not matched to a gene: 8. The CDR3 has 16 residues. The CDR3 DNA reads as TGTGCCACCAGCAGAGCCGGGACAGGAGGGGGTGAAAAACTGTTTTTT. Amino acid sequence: CATSRAGTGGGEKLFF.

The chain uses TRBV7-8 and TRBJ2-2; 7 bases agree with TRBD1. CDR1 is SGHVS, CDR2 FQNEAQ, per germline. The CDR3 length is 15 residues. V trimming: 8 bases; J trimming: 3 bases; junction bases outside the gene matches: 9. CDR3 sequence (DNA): TGTGCCAGCCTCCTCGGGACAGTACACACCGGGGAGCTGTTTTTT. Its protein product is CASLLGTVHTGELFF.

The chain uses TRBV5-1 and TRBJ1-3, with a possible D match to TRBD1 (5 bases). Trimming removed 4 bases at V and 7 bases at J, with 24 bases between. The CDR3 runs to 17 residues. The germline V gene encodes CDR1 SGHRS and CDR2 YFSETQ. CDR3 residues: CASSPTLGTEPGNTIYF. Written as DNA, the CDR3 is TGCGCCAGCAGCCCCACGTTAGGAACAGAACCAGGGAACACCATATATTTT.

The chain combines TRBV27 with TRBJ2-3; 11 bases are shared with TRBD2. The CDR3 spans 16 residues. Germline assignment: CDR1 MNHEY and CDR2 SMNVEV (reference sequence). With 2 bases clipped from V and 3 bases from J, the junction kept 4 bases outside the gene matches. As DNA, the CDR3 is TGTGCCAGCAGTTTAGGGCTAGCGGGAGGAACAGATACGCAGTATTTT. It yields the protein CASSLGLAGGTDTQYF.

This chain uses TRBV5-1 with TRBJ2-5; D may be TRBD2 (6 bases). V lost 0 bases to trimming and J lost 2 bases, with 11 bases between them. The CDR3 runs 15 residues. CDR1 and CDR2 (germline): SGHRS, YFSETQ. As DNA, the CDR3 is TGCGCCAGCAGCTTGGTCCCGGCGGGACAAGAGACCCAGTACTTC. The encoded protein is CASSLVPAGQETQYF.

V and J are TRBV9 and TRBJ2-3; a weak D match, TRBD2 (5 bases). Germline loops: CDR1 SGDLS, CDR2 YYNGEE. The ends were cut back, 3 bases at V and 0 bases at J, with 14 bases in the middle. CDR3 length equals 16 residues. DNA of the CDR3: TGTGCCAGCAGCGGATGGTCAGCGGATAGCACAGATACGCAGTATTTT. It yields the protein CASSGWSADSTDTQYF.

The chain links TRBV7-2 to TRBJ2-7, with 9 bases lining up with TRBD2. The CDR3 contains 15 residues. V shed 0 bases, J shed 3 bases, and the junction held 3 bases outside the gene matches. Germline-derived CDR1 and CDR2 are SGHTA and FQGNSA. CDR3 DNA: TGTGCCAGCAGCTTAGCGGCTAGCGGGGTCTACGAGCAGTACTTC. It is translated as CASSLAASGVYEQYF.

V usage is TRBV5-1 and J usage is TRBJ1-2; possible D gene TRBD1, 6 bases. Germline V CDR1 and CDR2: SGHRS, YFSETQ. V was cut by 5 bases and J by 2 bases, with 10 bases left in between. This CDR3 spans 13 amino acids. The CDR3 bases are TGCGCCAGCAGTTCGGGACACAACTATGGCTACACCTTC. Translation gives CASSSGHNYGYTF.

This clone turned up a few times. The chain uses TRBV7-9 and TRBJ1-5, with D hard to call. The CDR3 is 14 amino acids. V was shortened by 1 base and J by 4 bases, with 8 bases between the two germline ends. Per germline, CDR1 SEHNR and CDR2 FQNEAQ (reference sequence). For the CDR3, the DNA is TGTGCCAGCAGCTTAGTGGGCAGTAATCAGCCCCAGCATTTT. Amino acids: CASSLVGSNQPQHF.

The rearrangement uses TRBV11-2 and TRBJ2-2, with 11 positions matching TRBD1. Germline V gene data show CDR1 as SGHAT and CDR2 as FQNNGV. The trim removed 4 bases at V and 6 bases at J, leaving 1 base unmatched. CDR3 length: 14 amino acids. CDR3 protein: CASSWDRGAGELFF. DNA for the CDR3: TGTGCCAGCAGCTGGGACAGGGGGGCCGGGGAGCTGTTTTTT. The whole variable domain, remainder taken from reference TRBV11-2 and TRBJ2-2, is EAGVAQSPRYKIIEKRQSVAFWCNPISGHATLYWYQQILGQGPKLLIQFQNNGVVDDSQLPKDRFSAERLKGVDSTLKIQPAKLEDSAVYLCASSWDRGAGELFFGEGSRLTVL.

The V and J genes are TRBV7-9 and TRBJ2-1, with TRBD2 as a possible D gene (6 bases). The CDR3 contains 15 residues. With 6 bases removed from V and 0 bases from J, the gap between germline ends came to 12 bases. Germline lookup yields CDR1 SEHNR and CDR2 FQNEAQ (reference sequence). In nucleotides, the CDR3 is TGTGCCAGCAGTGGACTACCAAGCTCCTACAATGAGCAGTTCTTC. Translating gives CASSGLPSSYNEQFF.

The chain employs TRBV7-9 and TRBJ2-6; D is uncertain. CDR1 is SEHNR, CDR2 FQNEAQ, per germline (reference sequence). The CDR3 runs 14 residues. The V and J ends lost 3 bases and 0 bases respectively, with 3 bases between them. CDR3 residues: CASSLSSGANVLTF. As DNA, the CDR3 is TGTGCCAGCAGCTTGAGCTCTGGGGCCAACGTCCTGACTTTC.

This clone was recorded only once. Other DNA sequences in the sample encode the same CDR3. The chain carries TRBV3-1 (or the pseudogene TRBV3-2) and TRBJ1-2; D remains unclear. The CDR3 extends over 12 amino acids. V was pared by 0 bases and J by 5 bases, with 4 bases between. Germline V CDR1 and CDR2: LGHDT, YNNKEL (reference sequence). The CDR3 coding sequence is TGTGCCAGCAGCCAAGACTCTTATGGCTACACCTTC. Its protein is CASSQDSYGYTF.

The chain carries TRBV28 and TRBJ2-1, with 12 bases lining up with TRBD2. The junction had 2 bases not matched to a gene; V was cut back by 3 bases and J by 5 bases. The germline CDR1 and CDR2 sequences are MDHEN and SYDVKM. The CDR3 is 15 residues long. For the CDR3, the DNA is TGTGCCAGCAGTTTGCTAGCGGGAGGGGACAATGAGCAGTTCTTC. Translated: CASSLLAGGDNEQFF. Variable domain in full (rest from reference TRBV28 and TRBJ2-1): DVKVTQSSRYLVKRTGEKVFLECVQDMDHENMFWYRQDPGLGLRLIYFSYDVKMKEKGDIPEGYSVSREKKERFSLILESASTNQTSMYLCASSLLAGGDNEQFFGPGTRLTVL.

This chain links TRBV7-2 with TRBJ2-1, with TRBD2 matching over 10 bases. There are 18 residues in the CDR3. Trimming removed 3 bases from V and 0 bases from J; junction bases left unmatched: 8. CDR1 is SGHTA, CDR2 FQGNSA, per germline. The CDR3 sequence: CASSFEASGSSSYNEQFF. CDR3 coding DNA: TGTGCCAGCAGCTTCGAGGCTAGCGGGAGCTCCTCCTACAATGAGCAGTTCTTC.

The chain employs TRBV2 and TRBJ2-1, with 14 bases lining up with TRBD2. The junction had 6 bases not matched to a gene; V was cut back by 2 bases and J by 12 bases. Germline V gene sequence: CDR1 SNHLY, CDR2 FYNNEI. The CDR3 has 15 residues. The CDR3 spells CASSERGLAGAGQFF. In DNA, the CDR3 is TGTGCCAGCAGTGAAAGGGGACTAGCGGGAGCCGGGCAGTTCTTC.

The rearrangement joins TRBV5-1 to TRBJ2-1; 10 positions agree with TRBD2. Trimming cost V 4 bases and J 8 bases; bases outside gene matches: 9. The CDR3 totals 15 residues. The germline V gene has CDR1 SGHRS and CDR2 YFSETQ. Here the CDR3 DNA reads TGCGCCAGCAGCCAGACTAGCGGGTCGACCTATGAGCAGTTCTTC. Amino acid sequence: CASSQTSGSTYEQFF.

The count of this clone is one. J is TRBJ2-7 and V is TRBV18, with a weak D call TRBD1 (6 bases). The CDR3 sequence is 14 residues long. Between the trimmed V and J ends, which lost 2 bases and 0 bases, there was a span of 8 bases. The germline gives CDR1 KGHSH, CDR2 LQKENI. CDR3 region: CASSPKQGSYEQYF. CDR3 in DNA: TGTGCCAGCTCACCAAAACAGGGCTCCTACGAGCAGTACTTC.

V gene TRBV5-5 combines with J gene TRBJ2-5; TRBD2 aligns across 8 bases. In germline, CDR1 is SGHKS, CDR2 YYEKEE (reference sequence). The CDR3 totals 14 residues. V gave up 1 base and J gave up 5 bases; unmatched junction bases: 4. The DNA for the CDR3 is TGTGCCAGCAGCTTGCGGGAGGGCCGGGAGACCCAGTACTTC. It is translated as CASSLREGRETQYF.

CDR3 sequence (DNA): TGCAGCGTTGAAGTTGGAGGGCGGAGTAGCACAGATACGCAGTATTTT. Amino acid sequence: CSVEVGGRSSTDTQYF. The rearrangement uses TRBV29-1 and TRBJ2-3, with a weak D call TRBD2 (6 bases). The CDR3 totals 16 residues. Germline V CDR1 and CDR2: SQVTM, ANQGSEA. Between the trimmed V and J ends, which lost 1 base and 0 bases, there was a span of 14 bases.